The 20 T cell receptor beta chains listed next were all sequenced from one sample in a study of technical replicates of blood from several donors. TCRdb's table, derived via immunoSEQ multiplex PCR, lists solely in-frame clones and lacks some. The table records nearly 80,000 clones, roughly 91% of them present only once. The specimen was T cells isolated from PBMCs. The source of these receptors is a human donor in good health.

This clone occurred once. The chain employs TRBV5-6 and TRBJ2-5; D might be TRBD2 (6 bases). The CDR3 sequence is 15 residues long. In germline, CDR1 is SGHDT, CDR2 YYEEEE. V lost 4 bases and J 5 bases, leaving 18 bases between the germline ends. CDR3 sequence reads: CASSPLVTSSETQYF. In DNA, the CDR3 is TGTGCCAGCAGCCCCCTCGTCACTAGCTCGGAGACCCAGTACTTC.

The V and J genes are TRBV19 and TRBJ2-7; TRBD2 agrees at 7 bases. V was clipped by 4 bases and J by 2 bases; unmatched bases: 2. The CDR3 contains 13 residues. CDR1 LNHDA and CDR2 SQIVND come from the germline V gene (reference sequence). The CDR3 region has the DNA TGTGCCAGTAGTACTGGACTAGCCTACGAGCAGTACTTC. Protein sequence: CASSTGLAYEQYF.

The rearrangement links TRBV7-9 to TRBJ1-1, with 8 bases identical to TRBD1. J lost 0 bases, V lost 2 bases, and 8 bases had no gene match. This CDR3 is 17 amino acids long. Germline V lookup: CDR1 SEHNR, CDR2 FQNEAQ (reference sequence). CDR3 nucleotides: TGTGCCAGCAGCTTAATTGGTTCAGGGGGCCTGAACACTGAAGCTTTCTTT. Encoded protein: CASSLIGSGGLNTEAFF. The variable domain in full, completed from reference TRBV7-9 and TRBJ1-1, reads DTGVSQNPRHKITKRGQNVTFRCDPISEHNRLYWYRQTLGQGPEFLTYFQNEAQLEKSRLLSDRFSAERPKGSFSTLEIQRTEQGDSAMYLCASSLIGSGGLNTEAFFGQGTRLTVV.

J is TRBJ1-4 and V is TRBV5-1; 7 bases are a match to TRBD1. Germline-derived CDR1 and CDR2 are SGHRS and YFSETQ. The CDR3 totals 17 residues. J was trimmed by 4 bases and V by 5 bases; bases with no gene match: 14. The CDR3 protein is CASSRDQNRGLNEKLFF. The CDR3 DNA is TGCGCCAGCAGTCGCGACCAAAACAGGGGCCTTAATGAAAAACTGTTTTTT.

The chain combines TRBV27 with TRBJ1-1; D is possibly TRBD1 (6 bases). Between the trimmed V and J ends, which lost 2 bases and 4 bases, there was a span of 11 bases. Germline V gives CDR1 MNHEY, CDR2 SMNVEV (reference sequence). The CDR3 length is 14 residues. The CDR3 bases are TGTGCCAGCAGTTTACGACAGGCTGGCACTGAAGCTTTCTTT. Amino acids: CASSLRQAGTEAFF.

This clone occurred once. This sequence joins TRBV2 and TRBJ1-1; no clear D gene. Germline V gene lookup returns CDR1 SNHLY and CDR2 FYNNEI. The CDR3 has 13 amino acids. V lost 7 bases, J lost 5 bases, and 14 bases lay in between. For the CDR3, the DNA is TGTGCCAGCACCAGTTCGGGTAGGACTGAAGCTTTCTTT. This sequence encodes CASTSSGRTEAFF.

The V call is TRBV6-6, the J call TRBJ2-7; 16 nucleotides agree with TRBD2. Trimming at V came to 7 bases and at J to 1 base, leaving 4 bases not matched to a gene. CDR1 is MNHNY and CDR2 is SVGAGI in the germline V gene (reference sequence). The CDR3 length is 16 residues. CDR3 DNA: TGTGCCAGCACCATGGGACTAGCGGGGGGGTCCTACGAGCAGTACTTC. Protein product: CASTMGLAGGSYEQYF.

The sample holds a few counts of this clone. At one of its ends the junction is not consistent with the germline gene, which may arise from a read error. This chain's CDR3 is CANSLRDGGNSEAFF. Here the CDR3 DNA reads TGTGCCAACTCTCTCCGGGACGGGGGAAACAGTGAAGCTTTCTTT. V and J are TRBV18 and TRBJ1-1; tentatively, D is TRBD1 (5 bases). CDR1 is KGHSH and CDR2 is LQKENI in the germline V gene. The CDR3 consists of 15 residues.

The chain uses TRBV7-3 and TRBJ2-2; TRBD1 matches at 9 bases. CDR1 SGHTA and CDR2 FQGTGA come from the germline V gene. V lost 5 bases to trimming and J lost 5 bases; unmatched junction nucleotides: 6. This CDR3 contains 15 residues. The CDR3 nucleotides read TGTGCCAGCAGCACCTCGACAGGGGGAACCGGGGAGCTGTTTTTT. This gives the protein CASSTSTGGTGELFF.

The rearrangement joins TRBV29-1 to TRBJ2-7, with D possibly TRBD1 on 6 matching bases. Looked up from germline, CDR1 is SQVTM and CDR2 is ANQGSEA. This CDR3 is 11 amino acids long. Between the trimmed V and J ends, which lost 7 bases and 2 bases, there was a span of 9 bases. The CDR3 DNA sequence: TGCAGCGCCCGGGACACCTACGAGCAGTACTTC. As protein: CSARDTYEQYF.

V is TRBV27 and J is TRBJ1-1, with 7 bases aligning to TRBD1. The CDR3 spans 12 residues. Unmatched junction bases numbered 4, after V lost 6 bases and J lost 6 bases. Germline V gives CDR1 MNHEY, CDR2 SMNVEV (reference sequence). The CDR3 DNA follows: TGTGCCAGCAGATATCAGGGGGCTGAAGCTTTCTTT. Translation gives CASRYQGAEAFF.

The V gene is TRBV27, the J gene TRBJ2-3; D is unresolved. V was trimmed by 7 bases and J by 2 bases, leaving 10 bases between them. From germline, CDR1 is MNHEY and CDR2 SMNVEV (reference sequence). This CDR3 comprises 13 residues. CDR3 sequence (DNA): TGTGCCAGCATTGGGCAGGACACAGATACGCAGTATTTT. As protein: CASIGQDTDTQYF.

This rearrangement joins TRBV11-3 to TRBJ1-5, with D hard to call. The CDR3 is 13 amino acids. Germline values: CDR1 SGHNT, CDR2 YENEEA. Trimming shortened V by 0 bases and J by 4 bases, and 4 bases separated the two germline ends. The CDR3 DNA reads TGTGCCAGCAGCTTAGACGGGAATCAGCCCCAGCATTTT. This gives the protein CASSLDGNQPQHF. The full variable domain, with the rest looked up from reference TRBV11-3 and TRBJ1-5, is EAGVVQSPRYKIIEKKQPVAFWCNPISGHNTLYWYLQNLGQGPELLIRYENEEAVDDSQLPKDRFSAERLKGVDSTLKIQPAELGDSAVYLCASSLDGNQPQHFGDGTRLSIL.

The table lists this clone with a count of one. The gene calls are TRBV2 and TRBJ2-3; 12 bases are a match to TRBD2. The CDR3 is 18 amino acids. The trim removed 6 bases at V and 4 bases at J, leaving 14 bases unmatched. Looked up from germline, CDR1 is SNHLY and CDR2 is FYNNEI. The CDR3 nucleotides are TGTGCCAGCAGCCCCCATAGACTAGCGGGAGATGGCCCAGATACGCAGTATTTT. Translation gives CASSPHRLAGDGPDTQYF.

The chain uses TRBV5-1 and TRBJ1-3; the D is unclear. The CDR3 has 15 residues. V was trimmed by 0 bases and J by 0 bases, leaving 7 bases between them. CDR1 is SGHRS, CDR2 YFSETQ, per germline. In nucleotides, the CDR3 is TGCGCCAGCAGCTTGGAGCTCCTCTCTGGAAACACCATATATTTT. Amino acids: CASSLELLSGNTIYF.

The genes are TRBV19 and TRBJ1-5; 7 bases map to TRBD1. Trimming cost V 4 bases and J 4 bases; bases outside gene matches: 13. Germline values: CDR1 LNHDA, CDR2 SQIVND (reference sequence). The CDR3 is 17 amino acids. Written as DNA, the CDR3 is TGTGCCAGTAGTACGACGGCTGGCCAGGGACAGAATCAGCCCCAGCATTTT. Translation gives CASSTTAGQGQNQPQHF.

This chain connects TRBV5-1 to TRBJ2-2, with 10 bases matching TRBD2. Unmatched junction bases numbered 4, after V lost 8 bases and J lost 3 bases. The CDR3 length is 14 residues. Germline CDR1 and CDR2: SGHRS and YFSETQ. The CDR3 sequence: CASTLAGDTGELFF. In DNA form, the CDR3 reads TGCGCCAGTACCCTAGCGGGAGACACCGGGGAGCTGTTTTTT.

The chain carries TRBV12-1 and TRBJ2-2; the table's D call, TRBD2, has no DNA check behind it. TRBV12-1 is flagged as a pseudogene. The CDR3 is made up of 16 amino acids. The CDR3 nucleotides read TGTGCCAGCAGCTTCCCACTAGCGAAATCCACCGGGGAGCTGTTTTTT. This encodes CASSFPLAKSTGELFF.

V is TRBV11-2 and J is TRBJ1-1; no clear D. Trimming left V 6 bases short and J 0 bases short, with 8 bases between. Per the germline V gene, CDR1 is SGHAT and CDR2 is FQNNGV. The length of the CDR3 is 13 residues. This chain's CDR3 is CASSYYLNTEAFF. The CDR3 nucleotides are TGTGCCAGCAGTTACTATCTGAACACTGAAGCTTTCTTT.

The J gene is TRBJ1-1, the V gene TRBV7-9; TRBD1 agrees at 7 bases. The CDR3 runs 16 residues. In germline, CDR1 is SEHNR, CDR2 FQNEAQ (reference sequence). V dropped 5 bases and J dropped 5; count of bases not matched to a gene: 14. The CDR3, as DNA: TGTGCCAGCAGCCCTGAGCATTACAGGGGAGGTACTGAAGCTTTCTTT. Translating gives CASSPEHYRGGTEAFF. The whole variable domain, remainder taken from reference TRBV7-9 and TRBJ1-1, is DTGVSQNPRHKITKRGQNVTFRCDPISEHNRLYWYRQTLGQGPEFLTYFQNEAQLEKSRLLSDRFSAERPKGSFSTLEIQRTEQGDSAMYLCASSPEHYRGGTEAFFGQGTRLTVV.